The 32 T cell receptor beta chains given below trace back to one sample, sequenced in a study of beta chain features in type 1 diabetes. Expressed TCRB transcripts were sequenced because the isolated RNA had all been reverse transcribed beforehand. TCRdb keeps only in-frame clones here, not all; method: immunoSEQ multiplex PCR. The sample yields about 290,000 clones, roughly 8% seen once. Sequencing was carried out using central memory CD4+ T cells from blood. These receptors were obtained from a woman aged 18-35 years in good health.

This clone was counted between two and nine times. The chain recombines TRBV20-1 with TRBJ2-1; D remains ambiguous. The V end was cut by 6 bases, the J end by 6 bases, with 9 bases between. This CDR3 is 11 amino acids long. The germline V gene has CDR1 DFQATT and CDR2 SNEGSKA (reference sequence). CDR3 region: CSAYGSNEQFF. DNA of the CDR3: TGCAGTGCCTACGGATCCAATGAGCAGTTCTTC.

The chain combines TRBV7-2 with TRBJ2-7, with D possibly TRBD2 on 5 matching bases. This CDR3 has 14 amino acids. Trimming pared 5 bases from V and 2 bases from J, leaving 13 bases between. The V gene's germline CDR1 is SGHTA and CDR2 FQGNSA. In DNA form, the CDR3 reads TGTGCCAGCAGCACGGAACTAGTTGCCTACGAGCAGTACTTC. Protein: CASSTELVAYEQYF.

V usage is TRBV15 and J usage is TRBJ2-1; a possible D gene is TRBD2 (7 bases). Looked up from germline, CDR1 is LNHNV and CDR2 is YYDKDF (reference sequence). The CDR3 has 14 residues. V dropped 0 bases and J dropped 8 bases, with 11 bases sitting between them. CDR3: CATSRDAGADEQFF. In DNA, the CDR3 is TGTGCCACCAGCAGAGACGCGGGGGCTGATGAGCAGTTCTTC.

The chain combines TRBV10-3 with TRBJ2-7; unclear D gene. CDR3 length: 12 amino acids. Germline CDR1 reads ENHRY; CDR2 reads SYGVKD. V shed 2 bases and J shed 1 base, with 3 bases lying between them. The CDR3 loop is CAISEGSYEQYV. Here the CDR3 DNA reads TGTGCCATCAGTGAGGGGTCCTACGAGCAGTACGTC.

The V call is TRBV19, the J call TRBJ2-7, with TRBD1 matching over 8 bases. V trimming: 5 bases; J trimming: 3 bases; junction bases outside the gene matches: 6. The CDR3 has 14 residues. Germline V gene sequence: CDR1 LNHDA, CDR2 SQIVND (reference sequence). The CDR3 is CASSAGQGFYEQYV. DNA for the CDR3: TGTGCCAGTAGTGCAGGACAGGGCTTCTACGAGCAGTACGTC.

This chain joins TRBV5-1 and TRBJ2-2; D gene unclear. V lost 1 base to trimming and J lost 1 base, with 8 bases between them. Per the germline V gene, CDR1 is SGHRS and CDR2 is YFSETQ. There are 15 residues in the CDR3. CDR3 nucleotide sequence: TGCGCCAGCAGCTTGCTTTCAGGGAACACCGGGGAGCTGTTTTTT. Its translation: CASSLLSGNTGELFF.

This clone was found a few times. The same CDR3 is also encoded by other DNA sequences in this sample. The chain links TRBV11-2 to TRBJ1-5; D uncertain. Looked up from germline, CDR1 is SGHAT and CDR2 is FQNNGV. The V gene lost 1 base and the J gene lost 4 bases, with 5 bases spanning the gap. The CDR3 length is 13 residues. In DNA form, the CDR3 reads TGTGCCAGCAGCTTAGCAGTAAATCAGCCCCAGCATTTT. Its protein is CASSLAVNQPQHF.

This clone was recorded a few times. This chain links TRBV28 with TRBJ1-6, with TRBD1 identical over 8 bases. V lost 5 bases to trimming and J lost 13 bases; unmatched junction nucleotides: 13. This CDR3 has 15 residues. The germline CDR1 and CDR2 sequences are MDHEN and SYDVKM. In nucleotides, the CDR3 is TGTGCCAGCAGTACACCAAATTCGGACAGGGCGCCCCTCCACTTT. It is translated as CASSTPNSDRAPLHF.

V usage is TRBV28 and J usage is TRBJ1-1; the D gene is possibly TRBD1 (5 bases). Trimming took 8 bases from V and 5 from J, leaving 18 bases between them. This CDR3 is 14 amino acids long. Looked up from germline, CDR1 is MDHEN and CDR2 is SYDVKM. The chain's CDR3 is CASGRDGDGTEAFF. In DNA, the CDR3 is TGTGCCAGCGGGAGGGACGGGGACGGTACTGAAGCTTTCTTT.

The chain carries TRBV5-4 and TRBJ1-2; 8 bases fit TRBD1. This CDR3 spans 13 amino acids. The germline V gene encodes CDR1 SGHNT and CDR2 YYREEE (reference sequence). The V gene end was trimmed by 4 bases and the J gene end by 10 bases; junction bases not matched to a gene: 9. The CDR3: CASSGRTGNDYTF. As DNA, the CDR3 is TGTGCCAGCAGCGGTCGGACAGGGAATGACTACACCTTC.

The V gene is TRBV4-2, the J gene TRBJ1-5, with D maybe TRBD1 (5 bases). The V and J ends lost 5 bases and 3 bases respectively, with 14 bases between them. Germline loops: CDR1 LGHNA, CDR2 YNFKEQ. The CDR3 has 15 residues. In nucleotides, the CDR3 is TGTGCCAGCAGCTTCGCGACAGAATACAATCAGCCCCAGCATTTT. This codes for CASSFATEYNQPQHF.

This clone was seen many times. The chain recombines TRBV4-3 with TRBJ2-6, with D perhaps given as TRBD1 or TRBD2 (5 bases each). The V gene lost 3 bases and the J gene lost 0 bases, with 15 bases spanning the gap. CDR3 length: 18 amino acids. Germline loops: CDR1 LGHNA, CDR2 YSLEER. The CDR3, as DNA: TGCGCCAGCAGCCAGTCGGGGCAGTTAAACTCTGGGGCCAACGTCCTGACTTTC. Its translation is CASSQSGQLNSGANVLTF.

This clone came up a few times. The V gene is TRBV6-1, the J gene TRBJ2-5; maybe TRBD2 (5 bases). V was clipped by 1 base and J by 5 bases, with 14 bases between them. The CDR3 is 15 residues long. Germline CDR1 is MNHNS and CDR2 is SASEGT. This CDR3 reads CASSEGPTRAETQYF. The DNA of the CDR3 is TGTGCCAGCAGTGAAGGGCCTACTAGAGCGGAGACCCAGTACTTC.

CDR3: CASSSQGNSHTQYF. CDR3 DNA sequence: TGTGCCAGCAGTTCACAGGGAAACAGCCATACGCAGTATTTT. The chain employs TRBV7-9 and TRBJ2-3, with a possible D match to TRBD1 (6 bases). V was clipped by 6 bases and J by 7 bases, with 17 bases between them. Per germline, CDR1 SEHNR and CDR2 FQNEAQ (reference sequence). This CDR3 region has 14 residues.

The CDR3 sequence: CASSQIAGGKETQYF. Here the CDR3 DNA reads TGTGCCAGCAGCCAAATAGCGGGGGGGAAAGAGACCCAGTACTTC. This rearrangement joins TRBV7-2 to TRBJ2-5; TRBD2 agrees at 11 bases. CDR1 and CDR2 from the germline V gene are SGHTA and FQGNSA. The length of the CDR3 is 15 residues. Trimming took 5 bases from V and 3 from J; bases not matched to a gene: 5. Full variable domain (missing parts from reference TRBV7-2 and TRBJ2-5): GAGVSQSPSNKVTEKGKDVELRCDPISGHTALYWYRQSLGQGLEFLIYFQGNSAPDKSGLPSDRFSAERTGGSVSTLTIQRTQQEDSAVYLCASSQIAGGKETQYFGPGTRLLVL.

The V call is TRBV27, the J call TRBJ1-6; D possibly corresponds to TRBD1 (6 bases). Germline-derived CDR1 and CDR2 are MNHEY and SMNVEV (reference sequence). Trimming left V 2 bases short and J 2 bases short, with 16 bases between. This CDR3 has 18 residues. This chain's CDR3 is CASSLRPQQGTYNSPLHF. CDR3 coding DNA: TGTGCCAGCAGTTTACGACCACAACAGGGTACCTATAATTCACCCCTCCACTTT.

The rearrangement links TRBV7-8 to TRBJ1-5; unclear D gene. The CDR3 has 14 residues. The germline V and J ends were trimmed by 0 bases and 7 bases, with 10 bases remaining between them. The germline V gene has CDR1 SGHVS and CDR2 FQNEAQ. The CDR3 is CASSLARGSQPQHF. The CDR3, as DNA: TGTGCCAGCAGCTTAGCGCGAGGCAGCCAGCCCCAGCATTTT.

This clone was seen a few times. The CDR3 sequence is CASSLRQGVLRVEQYV. The DNA for the CDR3 is TGTGCCAGCAGCCTACGTCAGGGCGTGCTCCGTGTTGAGCAGTACGTC. The J gene is TRBJ2-7, the V gene TRBV5-6; TRBD1 is a possible D gene (5 bases). Germline V gene data show CDR1 as SGHDT and CDR2 as YYEEEE. Trimming pared 4 bases from V and 7 bases from J, leaving 24 bases between. The CDR3 has 16 residues.

Only a few counts were recorded for this clone. V gene TRBV19 combines with J gene TRBJ2-6; TRBD1 is a possible D gene (5 bases). V was shortened by 3 bases and J by 2 bases, with 14 bases between the two germline ends. The CDR3 length is 17 residues. The V gene's germline CDR1 is LNHDA and CDR2 SQIVND (reference sequence). The chain's CDR3 is CASSIKGTGTGANVLTF. Written as DNA, the CDR3 is TGTGCCAGTAGTATTAAGGGTACAGGCACTGGGGCCAACGTCCTGACTTTC.

The sample holds a few counts of this clone. This rearrangement joins TRBV4-1 to TRBJ1-2; D ambiguous. There are 16 residues in the CDR3. From germline, CDR1 is MGHRA and CDR2 YSYEKL. The germline V and J ends were trimmed by 0 bases and 0 bases, with 11 bases remaining between them. CDR3 loop: CASSQESSGTNYGYTF. CDR3 coding DNA: TGCGCCAGCAGCCAAGAATCTTCCGGGACTAACTATGGCTACACCTTC.

This clone was found a few times. The rearrangement joins TRBV30 to TRBJ1-2; D uncertain. This CDR3 contains 13 residues. The ends were cut back, 1 base at V and 7 bases at J, with 13 bases in the middle. The V gene's germline CDR1 is GTSNPN and CDR2 SVGIG (reference sequence). The CDR3 is CAWSAQSILGYTF. The CDR3, as DNA: TGTGCCTGGAGTGCACAGAGCATCCTTGGCTACACCTTC.

As concerns this clone: The same CDR3 also results from other DNA sequences found in this sample. This rearrangement joins TRBV5-1 to TRBJ1-2, with D unclear. V was pared by 5 bases and J by 2 bases, with 7 bases between. The CDR3 covers 12 residues. Germline values: CDR1 SGHRS, CDR2 YFSETQ. CDR3: CASRRENYGYTF. The CDR3 DNA reads as TGCGCCAGCAGAAGAGAAAACTATGGCTACACCTTC.

This rearrangement joins TRBV6-5 to TRBJ1-4, with D perhaps matching TRBD1 (6 bases). V lost 6 bases to trimming and J lost 8 bases, with 13 bases between them. Germline V gives CDR1 MNHEY, CDR2 SVGAGI. This CDR3 spans 13 amino acids. CDR3 sequence: CASSPLTGEKLFF. In DNA form, the CDR3 reads TGTGCCAGCAGCCCTCTTACAGGGGAAAAACTGTTTTTT.

The CDR3, as DNA: TGTGCCAGCAAACCAGATAGGGGATCCTACAATGAGCAGTTCTTC. This gives the protein CASKPDRGSYNEQFF. V usage is TRBV28 and J usage is TRBJ2-1, with D maybe TRBD1 (5 bases). Germline CDR1 and CDR2: MDHEN and SYDVKM. The ends were cut back, 7 bases at V and 1 base at J, with 14 bases in the middle. The CDR3 is made up of 15 amino acids. Based on the CDR3 plus reference TRBV28 and TRBJ2-1, the full variable domain is DVKVTQSSRYLVKRTGEKVFLECVQDMDHENMFWYRQDPGLGLRLIYFSYDVKMKEKGDIPEGYSVSREKKERFSLILESASTNQTSMYLCASKPDRGSYNEQFFGPGTRLTVL.

This clone has just a few counts. The V gene is TRBV7-9, the J gene TRBJ2-3, with 8 bases identical to TRBD1. Germline V lookup: CDR1 SEHNR, CDR2 FQNEAQ (reference sequence). The CDR3 covers 15 residues. The J segment lost 2 bases and the V segment lost 0 bases, leaving 1 base of the junction unmatched. The CDR3 nucleotides read TGTGCCAGCAGCTTAGCACAGGGGGTCACAGATACGCAGTATTTT. This sequence encodes CASSLAQGVTDTQYF.

The table lists this clone with a few counts. V gene TRBV5-4 combines with J gene TRBJ2-1, with D unclear. Per the germline V gene, CDR1 is SGHNT and CDR2 is YYREEE (reference sequence). The CDR3 is 15 residues long. The germline V and J ends were trimmed by 0 bases and 0 bases, with 7 bases remaining between them. The CDR3 loop is CASSLAQFSYNEQFF. CDR3 sequence (DNA): TGTGCCAGCAGCTTGGCACAGTTCTCCTACAATGAGCAGTTCTTC.

V usage is TRBV7-2 and J usage is TRBJ2-3; 7 nucleotides match TRBD1. From germline, CDR1 is SGHTA and CDR2 FQGNSA. V lost 4 bases, J lost 9 bases, and 4 bases stayed unmatched. This CDR3 comprises 12 residues. This CDR3 reads CASSSDRSTQYF. Written as DNA, the CDR3 is TGTGCCAGCAGCTCGGACAGGTCAACGCAGTATTTT.

DNA for the CDR3: TGTGCCAGCAGTCCAATGTATAGCACAGATACGCAGTATTTT. This codes for CASSPMYSTDTQYF. The gene calls are TRBV7-3 and TRBJ2-3; no clear D gene. Trimming took off 6 bases at V and 0 bases at J, with 10 bases between the two ends. CDR3 length: 14 residues. Germline lookup yields CDR1 SGHTA and CDR2 FQGTGA.

This clone was found many times. V is TRBV19 and J is TRBJ1-2; D may be TRBD1 (6 bases). Germline lookup yields CDR1 LNHDA and CDR2 SQIVND (reference sequence). The CDR3 covers 14 residues. Trimming left V 10 bases short and J 4 bases short, with 19 bases between. The CDR3 is CATNLQGIAYGYTF. Here the CDR3 DNA reads TGTGCCACCAATCTACAGGGAATAGCCTATGGCTACACCTTC.

The J gene is TRBJ1-2, the V gene TRBV7-9; 9 bases line up with TRBD1. After removal of 1 base from V and 7 bases from J, the junction contained 7 bases not matched to a gene. The CDR3 spans 15 residues. The germline V gene encodes CDR1 SEHNR and CDR2 FQNEAQ (reference sequence). As DNA, the CDR3 is TGTGCCAGCAGCTTAGAGTTGAGGACAGGGGCTGGCTACACCTTC. Amino acids: CASSLELRTGAGYTF.

The rearrangement joins TRBV11-2 to TRBJ1-5; D not resolved. The CDR3 is 15 amino acids. V lost 0 bases to trimming and J lost 3 bases, with 9 bases between them. Germline loops: CDR1 SGHAT, CDR2 FQNNGV. CDR3 protein: CASSLEGRFNQPQHF. The CDR3, as DNA: TGTGCCAGCAGCTTAGAAGGACGCTTCAATCAGCCCCAGCATTTT.

This clone was detected ten times or more. Other DNA sequences in this specimen translate into the identical CDR3. This rearrangement joins TRBV28 to TRBJ1-2; D is unclear. CDR3 size: 11 residues. Germline assignment: CDR1 MDHEN and CDR2 SYDVKM. V shed 1 base and J shed 8 bases, with 5 bases lying between them. The CDR3 DNA reads TGTGCCAGCAGTTTATCCTTCGGCTACACCTTC. As protein: CASSLSFGYTF.